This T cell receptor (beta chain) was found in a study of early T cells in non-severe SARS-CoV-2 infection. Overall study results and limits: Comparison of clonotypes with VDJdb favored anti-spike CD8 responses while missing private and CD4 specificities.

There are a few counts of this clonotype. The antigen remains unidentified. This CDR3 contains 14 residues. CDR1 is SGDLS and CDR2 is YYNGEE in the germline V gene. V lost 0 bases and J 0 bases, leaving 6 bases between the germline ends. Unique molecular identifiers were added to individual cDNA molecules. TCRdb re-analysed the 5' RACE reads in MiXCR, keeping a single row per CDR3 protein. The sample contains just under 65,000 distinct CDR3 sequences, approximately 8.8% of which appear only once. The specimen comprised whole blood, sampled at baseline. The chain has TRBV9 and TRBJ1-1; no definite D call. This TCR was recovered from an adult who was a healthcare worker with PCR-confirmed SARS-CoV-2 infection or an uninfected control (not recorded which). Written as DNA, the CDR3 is TGTGCCAGCAGCGTAGACAGTGTGAACACTGAAGCTTTCTTT. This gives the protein CASSVDSVNTEAFF. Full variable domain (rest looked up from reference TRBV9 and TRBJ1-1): DSGVTQTPKHLITATGQRVTLRCSPRSGDLSVYWYQQSLDQGLQFLIQYYNGEERAKGNILERFSAQQFPDLHSELNLSSLELGDSALYFCASSVDSVNTEAFFGQGTRLTVV.